This passage covers 11 T cell receptor beta chains from one sample sequenced in a study of cytomegalovirus exposure and HLA in healthy donors. Using immunoSEQ multiplex PCR, the repertoire was profiled, and TCRdb retains in-frame clones only, with some absent. The data show approximately 280,000 clones, roughly 85% seen once. Sequencing used PBMCs. Every receptor here comes from a woman aged 18 to 35 in good health and CMV-seronegative.

This rearrangement joins TRBV30 to TRBJ2-3; weak D call: TRBD2 (6 bases). V was cut by 1 base and J by 2 bases, with 16 bases left in between. This CDR3 comprises 16 residues. Germline V gives CDR1 GTSNPN, CDR2 SVGIG (reference sequence). Here the CDR3 DNA reads TGTGCCTGGAGTGGAAGTCGGAGGGTGTTCACAGATACGCAGTATTTT. This sequence encodes CAWSGSRRVFTDTQYF.

The chain recombines TRBV27 with TRBJ1-1; D is possibly TRBD1 (5 bases). The V and J ends lost 5 bases and 0 bases respectively, with 19 bases between them. The germline gives CDR1 MNHEY, CDR2 SMNVEV (reference sequence). CDR3 length: 17 amino acids. CDR3 loop: CASSKMYGGRMNTEAFF. Written as DNA, the CDR3 is TGTGCCAGCAGTAAAATGTACGGGGGGAGGATGAACACTGAAGCTTTCTTT.

The chain recombines TRBV5-4 with TRBJ2-7; 9 bases are shared with TRBD2. Losses at the gene ends were 5 bases for V and 7 bases for J; bases not matched to a gene: 13. In germline, CDR1 is SGHNT, CDR2 YYREEE (reference sequence). This CDR3 contains 15 residues. In DNA form, the CDR3 reads TGTGCCAGCAGTCGTTTCGGGACTAGCCTTGGGGAGCAGTACTTC. The encoded protein is CASSRFGTSLGEQYF.

The rearrangement links TRBV6-5 to TRBJ1-5; TRBD1 agrees at 7 bases. Germline V gene sequence: CDR1 MNHEY, CDR2 SVGAGI. Trimming took 5 bases from V and 7 from J; bases not matched to a gene: 8. This CDR3 has 14 residues. CDR3 amino acids: CASSTSGGWQPQHF. In DNA, the CDR3 is TGTGCCAGCAGTACATCAGGGGGTTGGCAGCCCCAGCATTTT.

This sequence joins TRBV7-9 and TRBJ1-2; D is possibly TRBD1 (5 bases). There are 14 residues in the CDR3. The V gene lost 6 bases and the J gene lost 4 bases, with 15 bases spanning the gap. CDR1 is SEHNR and CDR2 is FQNEAQ in the germline V gene (reference sequence). CDR3 DNA: TGTGCCAGCAGTCCCGCCGAGACAGCCTATGGCTACACCTTC. Protein sequence: CASSPAETAYGYTF. The whole variable domain, remainder taken from reference TRBV7-9 and TRBJ1-2, is DTGVSQNPRHKITKRGQNVTFRCDPISEHNRLYWYRQTLGQGPEFLTYFQNEAQLEKSRLLSDRFSAERPKGSFSTLEIQRTEQGDSAMYLCASSPAETAYGYTFGSGTRLTVV.

The chain links TRBV7-8 to TRBJ1-5; 9 bases are a match to TRBD1. V was clipped by 1 base and J by 7 bases; unmatched bases: 5. This CDR3 comprises 15 residues. The germline V gene has CDR1 SGHVS and CDR2 FQNEAQ. The CDR3 DNA follows: TGTGCCAGCAGCTTAGGGGACAGGGACGGGCAGCCCCAGCATTTT. Translation gives CASSLGDRDGQPQHF.

The chain couples TRBV30 to TRBJ2-7; D is unresolved. The germline CDR1 and CDR2 sequences are GTSNPN and SVGIG (reference sequence). The CDR3 has 11 amino acids. Between the trimmed V and J ends, which lost 1 base and 4 bases, there was a span of 5 bases. The CDR3 sequence is CAWSALYEQYF. The DNA of the CDR3 is TGTGCCTGGAGTGCTCTATACGAGCAGTACTTC.

The CDR3 bases are TGTGCCAGCAGTTTAATGGGGGCCTTCTCCTACGAGCAGTACTTC. This sequence encodes CASSLMGAFSYEQYF. The chain joins TRBV28 to TRBJ2-7, with D possibly being TRBD1 (6 bases). This CDR3 comprises 15 residues. Germline V lookup: CDR1 MDHEN, CDR2 SYDVKM. V was pared by 2 bases and J by 0 bases, with 11 bases between.

V is TRBV4-1 and J is TRBJ2-1, with 7 nucleotides matching TRBD1. CDR1 and CDR2 (germline): MGHRA, YSYEKL. The V gene end was trimmed by 4 bases and the J gene end by 0 bases; junction bases not matched to a gene: 12. CDR3 length: 18 amino acids. CDR3 coding DNA: TGCGCCAGCAGCCCTGCATTCAACAGGGGTGGCTCCTACAATGAGCAGTTCTTC. Amino acid sequence: CASSPAFNRGGSYNEQFF.

The chain has TRBV7-6 and TRBJ1-1; D perhaps matches TRBD1 (6 bases). Germline lookup yields CDR1 SGHVS and CDR2 FNYEAQ. The CDR3 has 16 residues. Deletions cut 5 bases from V and 4 bases from J, with 20 bases between. This chain's CDR3 is CASSRGGARFVTEAFF. As DNA, the CDR3 is TGTGCCAGCAGCCGAGGGGGGGCAAGGTTCGTCACTGAAGCTTTCTTT.

This chain joins TRBV27 and TRBJ2-3; tentatively, D is TRBD2 (6 bases). The V end was cut by 1 base, the J end by 0 bases, with 20 bases between. The CDR3 length is 19 residues. Germline CDR1 reads MNHEY; CDR2 reads SMNVEV (reference sequence). The CDR3 coding sequence is TGTGCCAGCAGTTTATTAGCGGTCCCATCAGCTACTAGCACAGATACGCAGTATTTT. Its translation: CASSLLAVPSATSTDTQYF.